Below are 2 T cell receptor beta chains sequenced from a single sample in a study of cytomegalovirus exposure and HLA in healthy donors. PCR employed 60 Vbeta and 13 Jbeta primers. Measured with immunoSEQ multiplex PCR; TCRdb has only the in-frame clones, and not every one. The sample shows roughly 140,000 clones, under 80% of them seen only once. The sample comprised PBMCs. The receptors derive from a male donor in good health and CMV-seronegative.

The chain is built from TRBV7-9 and TRBJ2-1; D call uncertain. Deletions cut 1 base from V and 0 bases from J, with 7 bases between. The germline V gene has CDR1 SEHNR and CDR2 FQNEAQ (reference sequence). This CDR3 has 15 amino acids. The chain's CDR3 is CASSLVVASYNEQFF. The CDR3 coding sequence is TGTGCCAGCAGCTTAGTAGTTGCCTCCTACAATGAGCAGTTCTTC. The whole variable domain, filled in from reference TRBV7-9 and TRBJ2-1, reads DTGVSQNPRHKITKRGQNVTFRCDPISEHNRLYWYRQTLGQGPEFLTYFQNEAQLEKSRLLSDRFSAERPKGSFSTLEIQRTEQGDSAMYLCASSLVVASYNEQFFGPGTRLTVL.

This clone came up a few times. The J gene is TRBJ2-3, the V gene TRBV6-4; 12 bases are a match to TRBD2. Germline values: CDR1 MRHNA, CDR2 SNTAGT. V was pared by 6 bases and J by 1 base, with 5 bases of the junction left unmatched. The CDR3 is made up of 16 amino acids. The CDR3 sequence: CASSQLAGGRTDTQYF. CDR3 DNA sequence: TGTGCCAGCAGCCAACTAGCGGGGGGACGCACAGATACGCAGTATTTT.